The present entry profiles one T cell receptor beta chain with its context. The sample belongs to a study of blood T cell repertoires in COVID-19. V was cut by 0 bases and J by 7 bases, with 7 bases left in between. The germline V gene encodes CDR1 SGHRS and CDR2 YFSETQ. This CDR3 has 12 amino acids. All enrollees were about 18 to 89 years old and from roughly 26 US areas. Profiled with immunoSEQ multiplex PCR; TCRdb holds only in-frame clones, not every one. The sample carries 150,000 to 200,000 clones, roughly nine tenths recorded once. Material for sequencing was PBMCs or T cells enriched from blood (not recorded which). The sequence derives from a human donor with acute COVID-19. The donor label of this sample is uncertain. The chain combines TRBV5-1 with TRBJ1-2; D not certain. The CDR3 nucleotides are TGCGCCAGCAGCTTGGTTGGCTCTGGCTACACCTTC. Translated: CASSLVGSGYTF.